Below are 4 T cell receptor beta chains sequenced from a single sample in a study of ipilimumab plus nivolumab after autologous stem cell transplantation. Assay used: immunoSEQ multiplex PCR; TCRdb lists only in-frame clones, some missing. The table has 3,400 or so clones, around 90% seen once. Specimen: PBMCs, collected in a trial of ipilimumab plus nivolumab as post-transplant consolidation. All receptors derive from a male donor with multiple myeloma.

The chain employs TRBV7-2 and TRBJ1-1; a weak D match, TRBD1 (6 bases). Trimming removed 1 base at V and 4 bases at J, with 7 bases between. In germline, CDR1 is SGHTA, CDR2 FQGNSA. CDR3 size: 13 residues. CDR3 protein: CASSLVQGTEAFF. CDR3 nucleotide sequence: TGTGCCAGCAGCTTAGTACAGGGCACTGAAGCTTTCTTT.

The rearrangement joins TRBV6-1 to TRBJ1-1; D is perhaps TRBD1 (6 bases). This CDR3 has 15 amino acids. Germline values: CDR1 MNHNS, CDR2 SASEGT. Trimming took off 6 bases at V and 0 bases at J, with 14 bases between the two ends. The chain's CDR3 is CASRDRTFMNTEAFF. In DNA form, the CDR3 reads TGTGCCAGCAGAGACAGGACTTTTATGAACACTGAAGCTTTCTTT.

The rearrangement uses TRBV7-3 and TRBJ2-2; D is uncertain. The V end was cut by 6 bases, the J end by 4 bases, with 21 bases between. There are 17 residues in the CDR3. Germline V lookup: CDR1 SGHTA, CDR2 FQGTGA. The CDR3 protein is CASSPPRVSPSTGELFF. As DNA, the CDR3 is TGTGCCAGCAGTCCCCCCCGTGTGAGTCCGAGCACCGGGGAGCTGTTTTTT.

The chain joins TRBV5-6 to TRBJ2-7; TRBD1 aligns across 9 bases. After removal of 2 bases from V and 4 bases from J, the junction contained 10 bases not matched to a gene. Germline values: CDR1 SGHDT, CDR2 YYEEEE. This CDR3 region has 16 residues. The CDR3 here is CASSFGGTGGQYEQYF. DNA for the CDR3: TGTGCCAGCAGCTTCGGGGGTACAGGGGGCCAATACGAGCAGTACTTC.